This T cell receptor (beta chain) was found in a study of OX40 agonist ivuxolimab in advanced cancers. The CDR3 extends over 13 amino acids. CDR1 SGHRS and CDR2 YFSETQ come from the germline V gene. V lost 2 bases to trimming and J lost 3 bases; unmatched junction nucleotides: 1. Collection of blood occurred at baseline, at cycle 4 day 1, and at cycle 7 day 1. Sequencing was performed with immunoSEQ multiplex PCR; in TCRdb, only in-frame clones are kept and a portion is missing. The sample yields 40,000 to 50,000 clones, about four fifths seen once. The receptor was derived from an adult with an advanced solid tumor such as melanoma, head and neck, liver or kidney cancer. The material sequenced was CD4+ or CD8+ T cells sorted from blood, taken in a trial of the OX40 agonist ivuxolimab. This chain connects TRBV5-1 to TRBJ2-5; 7 nucleotides agree with TRBD2. The CDR3 protein is CASSLGLEETQYF. The CDR3, as DNA: TGCGCCAGCAGCTTAGGACTAGAAGAGACCCAGTACTTC.